This T cell receptor beta chain was profiled in a study of Ad26.COV2.S vaccination and SARS-CoV-2 variants. Background on the study: Intramuscularly, Ad26.COV2.S was given either once or twice, 56 days apart.

The CDR3 consists of 13 residues. The V gene's germline CDR1 is GTSNPN and CDR2 SVGIG (reference sequence). V was cut by 1 base and J by 2 bases, with 8 bases left in between. The treatment denotes: around 19 received Ad26.COV2.S at low or high dose, single or two shots; 5 received placebo; per-sample allocation not given. Sample collection was performed on day 63 after the first vaccine or placebo injection. This table comes from immunoSEQ multiplex PCR, and its TCRdb copy is limited to in-frame clones, with some not included. Of fewer than 900,000 clones in the sample, around 90% are singletons; the top ten hold around 1.4%. Study results and caveats: There was a possibility that the TCR breadth and depth analyses underestimated total T cell responses. Non-spike TCR breadth was similar in vaccine and placebo recipients. Reports say spike-specific CD8+ and CD4+ T cell responses covered substantial breadth after vaccination.

Comments on this clone: Its antigen is unknown.

The chain employs TRBV30 and TRBJ1-2; D not certain. The specimen comprised peripheral blood, sampled in a trial of Ad26.COV2.S vaccine versus placebo. This TCR was sampled from a person between 18 and 60 years old who received the Ad26.COV2.S COVID-19 vaccine or a placebo. CDR3 loop: CAWSALLNYGYTF. The CDR3 DNA reads as TGTGCCTGGAGTGCCCTACTGAACTATGGCTACACCTTC.